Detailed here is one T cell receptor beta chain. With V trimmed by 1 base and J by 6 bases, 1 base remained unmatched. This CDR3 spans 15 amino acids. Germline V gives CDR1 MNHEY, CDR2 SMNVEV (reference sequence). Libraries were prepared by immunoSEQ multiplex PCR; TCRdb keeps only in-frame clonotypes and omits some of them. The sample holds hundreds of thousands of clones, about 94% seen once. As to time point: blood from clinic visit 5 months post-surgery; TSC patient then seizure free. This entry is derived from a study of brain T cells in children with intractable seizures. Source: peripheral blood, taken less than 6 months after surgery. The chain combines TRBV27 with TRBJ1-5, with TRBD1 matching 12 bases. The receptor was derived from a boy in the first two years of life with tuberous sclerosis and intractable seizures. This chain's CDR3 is CASSLWGQGAQPQHF. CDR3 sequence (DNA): TGTGCCAGCAGTTTATGGGGACAGGGGGCTCAGCCCCAGCATTTT.